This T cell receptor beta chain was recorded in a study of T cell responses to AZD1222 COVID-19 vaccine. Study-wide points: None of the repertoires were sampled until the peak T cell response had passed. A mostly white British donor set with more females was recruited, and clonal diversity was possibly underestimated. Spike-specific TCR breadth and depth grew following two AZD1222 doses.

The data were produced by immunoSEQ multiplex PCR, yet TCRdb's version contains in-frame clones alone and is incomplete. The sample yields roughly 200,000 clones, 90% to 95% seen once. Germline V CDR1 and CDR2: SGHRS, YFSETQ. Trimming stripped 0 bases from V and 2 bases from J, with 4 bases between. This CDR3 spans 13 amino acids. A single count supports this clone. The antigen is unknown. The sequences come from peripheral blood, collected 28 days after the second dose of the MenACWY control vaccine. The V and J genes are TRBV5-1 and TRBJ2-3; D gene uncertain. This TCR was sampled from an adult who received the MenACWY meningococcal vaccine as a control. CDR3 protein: CASSLDNTDTQYF. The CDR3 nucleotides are TGCGCCAGCAGCTTGGACAACACAGATACGCAGTATTTT.